The next 26 T cell receptor beta chains were all read from a single sample in a study of regulatory T cells in long-lasting Graves disease. Specified time point: newly diagnosed GD, antithyroid drugs for less than 3 months. PBMCs were the source of the RNA used for TCR sequencing. Arm-PCR with iRepertoire HTBI primers amplified the CDR3 regions for these TCR beta libraries. Via MiXCR, TCRdb re-called the multiplex PCR reads, giving one row per CDR3 protein. The profile shows more than 400,000 distinct CDR3 sequences, around 16% of them singletons. The data were also submitted as part of a second study, on T cells in Graves' hyperthyroidism and ophthalmopathy.

This material consisted of peripheral blood mononuclear cells (PBMCs), taken at new diagnosis, from a patient treated with antithyroid drugs. The receptors derive from a man aged 40-49 years with Graves disease.

This clonotype occurred many times. The V call is TRBV28, the J call TRBJ2-7, with 8 bases fitting TRBD2. CDR1 MDHEN and CDR2 SYDVKM come from the germline V gene. The CDR3 contains 17 residues. The ends lost 4 bases at V and 2 bases at J; junction bases unmatched: 13. CDR3 sequence (DNA): TGTGCCAGCAGTTCCATCTCGAGGACTAGCAGCGCCTACGAGCAGTACTTC. It encodes CASSSISRTSSAYEQYF.

There are many counts of this clonotype. The J gene is TRBJ2-2, the V gene TRBV29-1; D is possibly TRBD2 (6 bases). V lost 6 bases to trimming and J lost 1 base, with 15 bases between them. Germline CDR1 reads SQVTM; CDR2 reads ANQGSEA. This CDR3 spans 15 amino acids. CDR3 DNA sequence: TGCAGCGTGCTGCGGAGGGCGATGAACACCGGGGAGCTGTTTTTT. Residues: CSVLRRAMNTGELFF.

This clonotype was seen ten or more times. This chain connects TRBV28 to TRBJ2-3; D may be TRBD2 (5 bases). Germline V gene data show CDR1 as MDHEN and CDR2 as SYDVKM. The length of the CDR3 is 12 residues. The germline V and J ends were trimmed by 7 bases and 9 bases, with 14 bases remaining between them. The CDR3 DNA follows: TGTGCCAGCAATAGCGTTAAGGAAACGCAGTATTTT. It codes for CASNSVKETQYF.

The gene calls are TRBV18 and TRBJ2-4, with unresolved D. CDR3 length: 17 residues. Deletions cut 3 bases from V and 0 bases from J, with 15 bases between. Germline loops: CDR1 KGHSH, CDR2 LQKENI. Written as DNA, the CDR3 is TGTGCCAGCTCACCCCCCCAACAAGACACAGCCAAAAACATTCAGTACTTC. Its protein product is CASSPPQQDTAKNIQYF. Using reference TRBV18 and TRBJ2-4 for the parts outside the CDR3, the full variable domain is NAGVMQNPRHLVRRRGQEARLRCSPMKGHSHVYWYRQLPEEGLKFMVYLQKENIIDESGMPKERFSAEFPKEGPSILRIQQVVRGDSAAYFCASSPPQQDTAKNIQYFGAGTRLSVL.

This clonotype appeared many times. This chain joins TRBV5-1 and TRBJ2-7; 10 bases are shared with TRBD2. Trimming took 1 base from V and 2 from J; bases not matched to a gene: 3. Looked up from germline, CDR1 is SGHRS and CDR2 is YFSETQ. The CDR3 loop spans 15 amino acids. In DNA, the CDR3 is TGCGCCAGCAGCTTGATAGCGGGAGGCACCTACGAGCAGTACTTC. Its protein product is CASSLIAGGTYEQYF.

The chain uses TRBV10-2 and TRBJ2-2, with D hard to call. The germline gives CDR1 WSHSY, CDR2 SAAADI. The ends were cut back, 5 bases at V and 6 bases at J, with 4 bases in the middle. This CDR3 is built from 11 residues. Here the CDR3 reads CASSSSGELFF. The CDR3 DNA sequence: TGCGCCAGCAGTTCTTCCGGGGAGCTGTTTTTT.

This clonotype turned up a few times. V is TRBV9 and J is TRBJ2-7; 9 nucleotides agree with TRBD1. In germline, CDR1 is SGDLS, CDR2 YYNGEE. Trimming cost V 3 bases and J 2 bases; bases outside gene matches: 3. The CDR3 length is 14 residues. CDR3 DNA: TGTGCCAGCAGCGAGGGGACAGGGACCTACGAGCAGTACTTC. It is translated as CASSEGTGTYEQYF.

This clonotype has at least ten counts. CDR3 loop: CASSLSGRWGEKLFF. CDR3 in DNA: TGTGCCAGCAGCTTAAGCGGTCGATGGGGTGAAAAACTGTTTTTT. This sequence joins TRBV7-2 and TRBJ1-4; D is ambiguous. Germline V gene lookup returns CDR1 SGHTA and CDR2 FQGNSA. V lost 2 bases to trimming and J lost 7 bases, with 14 bases between them. The CDR3 is 15 amino acids.

This clonotype occurred many times. This chain's CDR3 is CASSLDGTSGSQFF. In nucleotides, the CDR3 is TGTGCCAGCAGCTTAGATGGGACTAGCGGTTCACAGTTCTTC. The chain couples TRBV5-5 to TRBJ2-1, with TRBD2 matching over 11 bases. V was clipped by 2 bases and J by 13 bases; unmatched bases: 8. There are 14 residues in the CDR3. In germline, CDR1 is SGHKS, CDR2 YYEKEE (reference sequence).

The chain uses TRBV12-3 or TRBV12-4 and TRBJ2-1; tentatively, D is TRBD1 (5 bases). The CDR3 is 16 amino acids. Deletions cut 5 bases from V and 4 bases from J, with 18 bases between. CDR3 sequence: CASSPPPDTVYNEQFF. CDR3 nucleotide sequence: TGTGCCAGCAGTCCCCCCCCGGACACAGTATACAATGAGCAGTTCTTC.

V usage is TRBV20-1 and J usage is TRBJ1-5; unclear D gene. V was trimmed by 4 bases and J by 4 bases, leaving 14 bases between them. Looked up from germline, CDR1 is DFQATT and CDR2 is SNEGSKA (reference sequence). This CDR3 is 14 amino acids long. The CDR3 spells CSANSGIPNQPQHF. In DNA, the CDR3 is TGCAGTGCTAACTCCGGGATACCAAATCAGCCCCAGCATTTT.

This clonotype occurred many times. The chain uses TRBV12-3 or TRBV12-4 and TRBJ2-7; TRBD1 matches 8 bases. Trimming removed 5 bases from V and 3 bases from J; junction bases left unmatched: 6. The CDR3 extends over 14 amino acids. The CDR3 DNA follows: TGTGCCAGCAGTAAGGACAGGGTGGGCTACGAGCAGTACTTC. Its protein product is CASSKDRVGYEQYF.

The CDR3 DNA is TGTGCCACCAGCAGAGATAGACGAGAGCAGTTCTTC. Its protein product is CATSRDRREQFF. The chain carries TRBV15 and TRBJ2-1; D is ambiguous. Trimming pared 0 bases from V and 10 bases from J, leaving 7 bases between. The CDR3 length is 12 residues. The germline V gene has CDR1 LNHNV and CDR2 YYDKDF (reference sequence).

The V gene is TRBV28, the J gene TRBJ2-7, with 9 bases matching TRBD2. The CDR3 has 15 amino acids. The V segment lost 6 bases and the J segment 3 bases; nucleotides outside the gene matches: 9. CDR1 MDHEN and CDR2 SYDVKM come from the germline V gene. This CDR3 reads CASRRAGTSNYEQYF. The CDR3 bases are TGTGCCAGCAGGCGGGCCGGGACTAGCAACTACGAGCAGTACTTC.

The genes are TRBV28 and TRBJ2-4; unclear D gene. Germline values: CDR1 MDHEN, CDR2 SYDVKM. CDR3 length equals 11 residues. The V and J ends lost 6 bases and 10 bases respectively, with 10 bases between them. CDR3 in DNA: TGTGCCAGCAGGGGCACCGATATTCAGTACTTC. Translating it yields CASRGTDIQYF.

There are a few counts of this clonotype. The chain carries TRBV11-2 and TRBJ2-2, with TRBD2 matching 7 bases. CDR1 and CDR2 (germline): SGHAT, FQNNGV. V lost 1 base and J lost 5; bases outside the gene matches: 4. This CDR3 spans 15 amino acids. In DNA, the CDR3 is TGTGCCAGCAGCTTAGCCGGGAGGCAGACCGGGGAGCTGTTTTTT. This gives the protein CASSLAGRQTGELFF.

This clonotype was observed a few times. The rearrangement joins TRBV30 to TRBJ1-2; D not certain. The V end was cut by 8 bases, the J end by 2 bases, with 15 bases between. CDR1 and CDR2 from the germline V gene are GTSNPN and SVGIG (reference sequence). CDR3 length: 13 amino acids. The CDR3 bases are TGTGCCGCTGGCAGGACCTTCAACTATGGCTACACCTTC. This translates into CAAGRTFNYGYTF.

This clonotype has only a few counts. The gene calls are TRBV7-9 and TRBJ2-7; weak D call: TRBD1 (5 bases). This CDR3 region has 14 residues. With 2 bases removed from V and 1 base from J, the gap between germline ends came to 9 bases. The V gene's germline CDR1 is SEHNR and CDR2 FQNEAQ (reference sequence). The CDR3 loop reads CASSLSRDSYEQYF. The CDR3 region has the DNA TGTGCCAGCAGCTTAAGCAGGGATTCCTACGAGCAGTACTTC.

The chain recombines TRBV20-1 with TRBJ2-2; TRBD2 is a possible D gene (6 bases). In germline, CDR1 is DFQATT, CDR2 SNEGSKA (reference sequence). This CDR3 contains 14 residues. V was shortened by 3 bases and J by 5 bases, with 13 bases between the two germline ends. This CDR3 reads CSASYQGGTGELFF. CDR3 bases: TGCAGTGCTAGTTATCAGGGAGGAACCGGGGAGCTGTTTTTT.

This clonotype was observed many times. This chain links TRBV12-5 with TRBJ2-7; D not resolved. CDR3 length: 12 amino acids. V was pared by 3 bases and J by 4 bases, with 7 bases between. Germline V gene data show CDR1 as LGHNT and CDR2 as FRNRAP. CDR3 residues: CASGLSEYEQYF. The CDR3 DNA sequence: TGTGCTAGTGGTTTATCAGAATACGAGCAGTACTTC.

This clonotype was observed at least ten times. The genes are TRBV28 and TRBJ2-7; D call uncertain. Germline V gene sequence: CDR1 MDHEN, CDR2 SYDVKM. This CDR3 has 13 amino acids. The V end was cut by 5 bases, the J end by 0 bases, with 8 bases between. The CDR3 reads CASSIVGSYEQYF. For the CDR3, the DNA is TGTGCCAGCAGTATAGTTGGCTCCTACGAGCAGTACTTC.

This clonotype was detected many times. The CDR3 reads CATSDLLQTGPSEQFF. CDR3 nucleotide sequence: TGTGCCACCAGTGATCTACTCCAAACTGGACCGAGTGAGCAGTTCTTC. The chain joins TRBV24-1 to TRBJ2-1; D gene uncertain. Germline V lookup: CDR1 KGHDR, CDR2 SFDVKD. This CDR3 has 16 amino acids. The V gene lost 3 bases and the J gene lost 9 bases, with 20 bases spanning the gap.

This clonotype occurred many times. The chain uses TRBV3-1 and TRBJ2-1; D gene unclear. Trimming pared 1 base from V and 7 bases from J, leaving 20 bases between. This CDR3 contains 17 residues. Germline V lookup: CDR1 LGHDT, CDR2 YNNKEL (reference sequence). CDR3 sequence (DNA): TGTGCCAGCAGCCAAGTTCAGCGTAGCTTTGGGGTAAATGAGCAGTTCTTC. Residues: CASSQVQRSFGVNEQFF.

The sample holds a few counts of this clonotype. The V and J genes are TRBV29-1 and TRBJ2-1; D unresolved. Germline V gene data show CDR1 as SQVTM and CDR2 as ANQGSEA. V lost 1 base and J 8 bases, leaving 6 bases between the germline ends. The length of the CDR3 is 11 residues. CDR3 DNA sequence: TGCAGCGTTGAAGGTGGCTATGAGCAGTTCTTC. As protein: CSVEGGYEQFF.

This clonotype was picked up a small number of times. The chain combines TRBV24-1 with TRBJ2-3; 16 positions match TRBD2. Per the germline V gene, CDR1 is KGHDR and CDR2 is SFDVKD. V lost 0 bases, J lost 5 bases, and 7 bases stayed unmatched. This CDR3 comprises 19 residues. The CDR3 protein is CATSDLGTSGRAGLDTQYF. The CDR3 nucleotides are TGTGCCACCAGTGATTTGGGGACTAGCGGGAGGGCCGGTTTAGATACGCAGTATTTT.

A remark on this clonotype: A much more abundant neighbour one base away suggests this may be a read error. The rearrangement uses TRBV3-1 and TRBJ2-7; D remains unclear. Germline V lookup: CDR1 LGHDT, CDR2 YNNKEL (reference sequence). CDR3 length: 13 amino acids. The CDR3 DNA follows: TGTGCCAGCAGCCAATTCCTGGATAGAGAGCGGTACTTC. Its protein is CASSQFLDRERYF.